A selection of T cell receptor beta chains follows, all from one sample in a study of cytomegalovirus exposure and HLA in healthy donors. Measured with immunoSEQ multiplex PCR; TCRdb has only the in-frame clones, and not every one. Seen here are 150,000 or so clones, 60% to 85% observed once, and the top ten hold about 1.5%. The sequencing input was PBMCs. The receptors shown here come from a woman between 25 and 40 years old in good health and CMV-seronegative. The CDR3 runs from the conserved cysteine through the conserved F or W. The D gene is left open where the match is weak. Where a row states a size, it is once, few, many or the class of an expanded clone; other rows omit it.

v_call: TRBV4-1
d_call: -
clone_size: -
j_call: TRBJ1-1
cdr3_aa: CASSQVLPGVIPTEAFF
cdr3_nt: TGCGCCAGCAGCCAAGTACTTCCCGGAGTTATACCCACTGAAGCTTTCTTT

v_call: TRBV7-9
d_call: TRBD1
clone_size: -
j_call: TRBJ1-5
cdr3_aa: CASSLPRDRTWGNQPQHF
cdr3_nt: TGTGCCAGCAGCTTACCCCGGGACAGGACCTGGGGAAATCAGCCCCAGCATTTT

v_call: TRBV9
d_call: -
clone_size: many
j_call: TRBJ1-1
cdr3_aa: CASSDRQVSTEAFF
cdr3_nt: TGTGCCAGCAGCGACAGACAGGTCTCCACTGAAGCTTTCTTT

v_call: TRBV7-8
d_call: TRBD1
clone_size: -
j_call: TRBJ2-4
cdr3_aa: CASSFGDRTNIQYF
cdr3_nt: TGTGCCAGCAGCTTTGGGGACAGGACAAACATTCAGTACTTC

v_call: TRBV7-8
d_call: -
clone_size: -
j_call: TRBJ1-3
cdr3_aa: CASSTYPGNTIYF
cdr3_nt: TGTGCCAGCTCCACATACCCTGGAAACACCATATATTTT

v_call: TRBV18
d_call: TRBD2
clone_size: -
j_call: TRBJ2-1
cdr3_aa: CASSPSASGDNEQFF
cdr3_nt: TGTGCCAGCTCACCGTCAGCTAGCGGGGACAATGAGCAGTTCTTC

v_call: TRBV11-2
d_call: -
clone_size: -
j_call: TRBJ1-1
cdr3_aa: CASSSFRENTEAFF
cdr3_nt: TGTGCCAGCAGCTCCTTTCGCGAGAACACTGAAGCTTTCTTT

v_call: TRBV19
d_call: TRBD1
clone_size: -
j_call: TRBJ1-5
cdr3_aa: CATSPTDRVQPQHF
cdr3_nt: TGTGCCACATCCCCCACGGACAGGGTTCAGCCCCAGCATTTT

v_call: TRBV10-3
d_call: TRBD2
clone_size: -
j_call: TRBJ2-5
cdr3_aa: CAISESGMAGGTQYF
cdr3_nt: TGTGCCATCAGTGAGTCAGGCATGGCGGGGGGGACCCAGTACTTC

v_call: TRBV28
d_call: -
clone_size: -
j_call: TRBJ1-4
cdr3_aa: CASSPGNWEKLFF
cdr3_nt: TGTGCCAGCAGTCCCGGGAATTGGGAAAAACTGTTTTTT

v_call: TRBV18
d_call: -
clone_size: few
j_call: TRBJ1-1
cdr3_aa: CASSPQERTEAFF
cdr3_nt: TGTGCCAGCTCACCACAGGAGCGAACTGAAGCTTTCTTT

v_call: TRBV6-5
d_call: -
clone_size: -
j_call: TRBJ2-2
cdr3_aa: CASSYSRAAGVGELFF
cdr3_nt: TGTGCCAGCAGTTACTCACGCGCGGCAGGGGTCGGGGAGCTGTTTTTT

v_call: TRBV5-1
d_call: -
clone_size: -
j_call: TRBJ1-2
cdr3_aa: CASSPQGPYGYTF
cdr3_nt: TGCGCCAGCAGCCCCCAGGGGCCCTATGGCTACACCTTC

v_call: TRBV5-1
d_call: -
clone_size: -
j_call: TRBJ2-7
cdr3_aa: CASSSPLEATYEQYF
cdr3_nt: TGCGCCAGCAGCTCCCCCCTTGAGGCTACCTACGAGCAGTACTTC

v_call: TRBV30
d_call: -
clone_size: -
j_call: TRBJ1-6
cdr3_aa: CAWIGPGDSPLHF
cdr3_nt: TGTGCCTGGATCGGTCCCGGGGATTCACCCCTCCACTTT

v_call: TRBV18
d_call: TRBD1
clone_size: few
j_call: TRBJ2-7
cdr3_aa: CASSPPVQGANEQYF
cdr3_nt: TGTGCCAGCTCACCACCGGTTCAGGGGGCAAATGAGCAGTACTTC

v_call: TRBV6-5
d_call: -
clone_size: -
j_call: TRBJ2-1
cdr3_aa: CASSYSWAANEQFF
cdr3_nt: TGTGCCAGCAGTTACTCCTGGGCAGCCAATGAGCAGTTCTTC

v_call: TRBV5-5
d_call: TRBD1
clone_size: -
j_call: TRBJ1-2
cdr3_aa: CASSYTGQGGNGYTF
cdr3_nt: TGTGCCAGCAGCTACACCGGACAGGGGGGGAATGGCTACACCTTC

v_call: TRBV7-8
d_call: -
clone_size: -
j_call: TRBJ1-1
cdr3_aa: CASSIRGGNTEAFF
cdr3_nt: TGTGCCAGCAGCATACGGGGGGGGAACACTGAAGCTTTCTTT

v_call: TRBV7-6
d_call: -
clone_size: many
j_call: TRBJ1-2
cdr3_aa: CASSLVSGRGYTF
cdr3_nt: TGTGCCAGCAGCTTAGTTTCGGGTAGGGGCTACACCTTC

v_call: TRBV28
d_call: -
clone_size: once
j_call: TRBJ1-3
cdr3_aa: CASSTAGNTIYF
cdr3_nt: TGTGCCAGCAGTACGGCTGGAAACACCATATATTTT

v_call: TRBV10-3
d_call: TRBD1
clone_size: few
j_call: TRBJ2-7
cdr3_aa: CAISELGGDLSYEQYF
cdr3_nt: TGTGCCATCAGTGAGTTAGGGGGCGACCTCTCCTACGAGCAGTACTTC

v_call: TRBV5-1
d_call: TRBD2
clone_size: -
j_call: TRBJ2-7
cdr3_aa: CASSLGGGSSYEQYF
cdr3_nt: TGCGCCAGCAGCCTCGGGGGGGGGAGCTCCTACGAGCAGTACTTC

v_call: TRBV5-4
d_call: TRBD2
clone_size: -
j_call: TRBJ2-3
cdr3_aa: CASSPMTSGPTDTQYF
cdr3_nt: TGTGCCAGCAGCCCCATGACTAGCGGTCCCACAGATACGCAGTATTTT

v_call: TRBV2
d_call: -
clone_size: -
j_call: TRBJ1-6
cdr3_aa: CATQRSTSPLHF
cdr3_nt: TGTGCCACCCAACGGAGTACCTCACCCCTCCACTTT

v_call: TRBV9
d_call: -
clone_size: -
j_call: TRBJ2-1
cdr3_aa: CASSVVGSYNEQFF
cdr3_nt: TGTGCCAGCAGCGTAGTCGGGTCCTACAATGAGCAGTTCTTC

v_call: TRBV18
d_call: -
clone_size: few
j_call: TRBJ2-7
cdr3_aa: CASSPTVNYEQYF
cdr3_nt: TGTGCCAGCTCACCAACGGTGAACTACGAGCAGTACTTC

v_call: TRBV5-6
d_call: TRBD2
clone_size: -
j_call: TRBJ2-3
cdr3_aa: CASSLVLADTDTQYF
cdr3_nt: TGTGCCAGCAGCTTGGTGCTAGCGGACACAGATACGCAGTATTTT

v_call: TRBV10-3
d_call: TRBD1
clone_size: -
j_call: TRBJ1-6
cdr3_aa: CAISESGTGLSPLHF
cdr3_nt: TGTGCCATCAGTGAGTCGGGGACAGGCTTGTCACCCCTCCACTTT

v_call: TRBV6-4
d_call: TRBD2
clone_size: -
j_call: TRBJ2-1
cdr3_aa: CASSDPGLGANEQFF
cdr3_nt: TGTGCCAGCAGTGACCCGGGACTAGGAGCTAATGAGCAGTTCTTC

v_call: TRBV5-1
d_call: -
clone_size: -
j_call: TRBJ1-1
cdr3_aa: CASSITGGINTEAFF
cdr3_nt: TGCGCCAGCAGCATTACCGGCGGGATTAACACTGAAGCTTTCTTT

v_call: TRBV20-1
d_call: -
clone_size: -
j_call: TRBJ2-1
cdr3_aa: CSARLLGEQFF
cdr3_nt: TGCAGTGCTAGGCTACTAGGGGAGCAGTTCTTC

v_call: TRBV7-2
d_call: -
clone_size: -
j_call: TRBJ1-2
cdr3_aa: CASSLYAVGTPTNYGYTF
cdr3_nt: TGTGCCAGCAGCTTATACGCCGTAGGGACACCTACTAACTATGGCTACACCTTC

v_call: TRBV7-9
d_call: -
clone_size: -
j_call: TRBJ2-1
cdr3_aa: CASSLNPSSNEQFF
cdr3_nt: TGTGCCAGCAGCTTGAACCCCTCTAGCAATGAGCAGTTCTTC

v_call: TRBV5-1
d_call: -
clone_size: -
j_call: TRBJ2-1
cdr3_aa: CASSTSGVSYNEQFF
cdr3_nt: TGCGCCAGCAGCACATCAGGGGTCTCCTACAATGAGCAGTTCTTC

v_call: TRBV6-6
d_call: -
clone_size: -
j_call: TRBJ1-5
cdr3_aa: CASSQGKGPSGQPQHF
cdr3_nt: TGTGCCAGCAGCCAGGGAAAGGGGCCCTCCGGTCAGCCCCAGCATTTT

v_call: TRBV5-1
d_call: TRBD1
clone_size: -
j_call: TRBJ2-7
cdr3_aa: CASSPTGLPFSYEQYF
cdr3_nt: TGCGCCAGCAGCCCGACAGGGCTCCCCTTTTCCTACGAGCAGTACTTC

v_call: TRBV6-6
d_call: -
clone_size: -
j_call: TRBJ2-3
cdr3_aa: CASSYDFFQDTQYF
cdr3_nt: TGTGCCAGCAGTTACGACTTCTTCCAAGATACGCAGTATTTT

v_call: TRBV5-1
d_call: TRBD1
clone_size: few
j_call: TRBJ1-2
cdr3_aa: CASRSGTGGYGYTF
cdr3_nt: TGCGCCAGCAGGTCCGGGACAGGGGGCTATGGCTACACCTTC

v_call: TRBV10-3
d_call: -
clone_size: -
j_call: TRBJ2-5
cdr3_aa: CAISDTEQGLEETQYF
cdr3_nt: TGTGCCATCAGTGATACAGAACAGGGCCTTGAAGAGACCCAGTACTTC

v_call: TRBV7-8
d_call: -
clone_size: -
j_call: TRBJ2-7
cdr3_aa: CASSLKAGSYEQYF
cdr3_nt: TGTGCCAGCAGCCTAAAGGCGGGAAGCTACGAGCAGTACTTC

v_call: TRBV23-1
d_call: TRBD1
clone_size: -
j_call: TRBJ1-5
cdr3_aa: CASRIRTGEGYSNQPQHF
cdr3_nt: TGCGCCAGCAGGATCAGGACAGGGGAGGGCTATAGCAATCAGCCCCAGCATTTT

v_call: TRBV6-6
d_call: TRBD1
clone_size: -
j_call: TRBJ1-2
cdr3_aa: CASSYSDRGQNYGYTF
cdr3_nt: TGTGCCAGCAGTTACTCGGACAGGGGGCAGAACTATGGCTACACCTTC

v_call: TRBV6-6
d_call: -
clone_size: -
j_call: TRBJ1-5
cdr3_aa: CASSSSGGFNQPQHF
cdr3_nt: TGTGCCAGCAGTTCCTCCGGGGGGTTCAATCAGCCCCAGCATTTT

v_call: TRBV6-4
d_call: -
clone_size: -
j_call: TRBJ1-5
cdr3_aa: CASSLRGDWYSNQPQHF
cdr3_nt: TGTGCCAGCAGCCTTCGGGGGGACTGGTATAGCAATCAGCCCCAGCATTTT

v_call: TRBV2
d_call: TRBD1
clone_size: -
j_call: TRBJ1-2
cdr3_aa: CASSDWTGGAPNYGYTF
cdr3_nt: TGTGCCAGCAGTGATTGGACAGGGGGTGCGCCTAACTATGGCTACACCTTC

v_call: TRBV9
d_call: TRBD1
clone_size: once
j_call: TRBJ2-3
cdr3_aa: CASSVELSGGNTDTQYF
cdr3_nt: TGTGCCAGCAGCGTAGAGCTATCAGGGGGCAATACAGATACGCAGTATTTT

v_call: TRBV5-1
d_call: TRBD1
clone_size: -
j_call: TRBJ1-5
cdr3_aa: CASSLDPGGNNQPQHF
cdr3_nt: TGCGCCAGCAGCTTGGATCCAGGGGGGAACAATCAGCCCCAGCATTTT

v_call: TRBV6-6
d_call: TRBD2
clone_size: -
j_call: TRBJ2-3
cdr3_aa: CASSPGTSADTQYF
cdr3_nt: TGTGCCAGCAGTCCCGGGACTAGTGCGGATACGCAGTATTTT

v_call: TRBV7-9
d_call: -
clone_size: -
j_call: TRBJ2-5
cdr3_aa: CASSSRETQYF
cdr3_nt: TGTGCCAGCAGCTCACGGGAGACCCAGTACTTC

v_call: TRBV28
d_call: TRBD1
clone_size: -
j_call: TRBJ2-7
cdr3_aa: CASSFLGQGGTYEQYF
cdr3_nt: TGTGCCAGCAGTTTTCTGGGACAGGGGGGGACCTACGAGCAGTACTTC

v_call: TRBV5-4
d_call: TRBD1
clone_size: -
j_call: TRBJ2-3
cdr3_aa: CASSRTGSSTDTQYF
cdr3_nt: TGTGCCAGCAGCCGGACAGGGTCTAGCACAGATACGCAGTATTTT